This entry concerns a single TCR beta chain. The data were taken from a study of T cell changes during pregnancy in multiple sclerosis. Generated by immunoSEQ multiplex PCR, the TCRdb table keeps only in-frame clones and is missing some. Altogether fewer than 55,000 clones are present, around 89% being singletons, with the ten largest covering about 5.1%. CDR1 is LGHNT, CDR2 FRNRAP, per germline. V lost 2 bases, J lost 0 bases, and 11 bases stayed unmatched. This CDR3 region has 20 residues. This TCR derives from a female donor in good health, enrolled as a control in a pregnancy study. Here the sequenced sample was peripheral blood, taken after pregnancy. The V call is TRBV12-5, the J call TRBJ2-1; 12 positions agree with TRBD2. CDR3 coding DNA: TGTGCTAGTGGTTTGCGACCTGGCGGACTAGCGGGGAGCTCCTACAATGAGCAGTTCTTC. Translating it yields CASGLRPGGLAGSSYNEQFF.